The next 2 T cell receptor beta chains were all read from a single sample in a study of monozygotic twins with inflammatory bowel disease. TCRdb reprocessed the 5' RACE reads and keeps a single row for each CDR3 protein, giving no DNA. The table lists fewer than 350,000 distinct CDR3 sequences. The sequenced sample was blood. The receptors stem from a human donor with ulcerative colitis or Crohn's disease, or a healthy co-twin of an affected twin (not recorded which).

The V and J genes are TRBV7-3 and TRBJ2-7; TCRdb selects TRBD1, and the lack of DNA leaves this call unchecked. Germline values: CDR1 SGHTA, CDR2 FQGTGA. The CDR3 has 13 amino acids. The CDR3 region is CASSFQGGNEQYF.

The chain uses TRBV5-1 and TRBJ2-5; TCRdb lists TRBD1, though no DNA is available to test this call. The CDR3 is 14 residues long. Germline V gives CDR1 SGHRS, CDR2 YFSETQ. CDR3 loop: CASCAEGTGETQYF.